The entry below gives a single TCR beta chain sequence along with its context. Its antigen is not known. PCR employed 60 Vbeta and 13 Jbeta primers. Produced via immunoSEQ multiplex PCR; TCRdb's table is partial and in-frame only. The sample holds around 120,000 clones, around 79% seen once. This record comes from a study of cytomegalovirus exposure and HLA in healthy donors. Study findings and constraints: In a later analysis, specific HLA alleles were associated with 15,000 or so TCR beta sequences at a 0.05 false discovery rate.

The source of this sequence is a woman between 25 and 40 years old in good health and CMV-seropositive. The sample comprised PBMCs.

The CDR3 is CASSGSDRVSGNTIYF. The CDR3 nucleotides read TGTGCCAGCAGTGGGTCGGACAGAGTCTCTGGAAACACCATATATTTT. The V and J genes are TRBV2 and TRBJ1-3; maybe TRBD1 (6 bases). V was pared by 4 bases and J by 0 bases, with 13 bases between. Germline V CDR1 and CDR2: SNHLY, FYNNEI. The CDR3 is 16 amino acids.